A selection of T cell receptor beta chains follows, all from one sample in a study of technical replicates of blood from a handful of donors. Sequencing used immunoSEQ multiplex PCR; TCRdb keeps in-frame clones, though not all of them. The sample lists under 95,000 clones, 90% to 95% occurring once. Sequencing input: T cells isolated from PBMCs. These receptor sequences come from a human donor in good health. Each CDR3 is given with its conserved first and last residue. D genes are given only for firm matches. Size is omitted from some rows. Given values are once, few, many or a class for expanded clones.

TRBD1,TRBJ1-2,TRBV2,-,TGTGCCAGTTCCGGGACAGGGGATGGCTACACCTTC,CASSGTGDGYTF
-,TRBJ1-1,TRBV11-2,-,TGTGCCAGCAGCTTAGATCGGGGGTGGGCTTTCTTT,CASSLDRGWAFF
TRBD1,TRBJ1-4,TRBV2,-,TGTGCCAGCACTCCGGGACAGGGGAATGAAAAACTGTTTTTT,CASTPGQGNEKLFF
-,TRBJ1-6,TRBV12-1,-,TGTGCCAGCAGCTCCCGGGACAAGAGCTCCTATAATTCACCCCTCCACTTT,CASSSRDKSSYNSPLHF
TRBD1,TRBJ2-1,TRBV27,-,TGTGCCAGCAGGTCCGGGACAGGGATGGCCTACAATGAGCAGTTCTTC,CASRSGTGMAYNEQFF
-,TRBJ1-6,TRBV6-5,-,TGTGCCAGCAGTTTGTCGGGGGGTGGGGATTCACCCCTCCACTTT,CASSLSGGGDSPLHF
TRBD2,TRBJ2-5,TRBV7-9,-,TGTGCCAGCAGCTTCGTGGGAGGGCGGCGCGAGACCCAGTACTTC,CASSFVGGRRETQYF
-,TRBJ1-1,TRBV27,-,TGTGCCAGCACCAGGGGTTTCTTT,CASTRGFF
TRBD2,TRBJ2-7,TRBV4-1,-,TGCGCCAGCAGCCAAGAAGGGGCTAGCGGAGCCTACGAGCAGTACTTC,CASSQEGASGAYEQYF
-,TRBJ2-1,TRBV27,-,TGTGCCAGCAGTTTCAGGGGTGAGTCCTACAATGAGCAGTTCTTC,CASSFRGESYNEQFF
TRBD1,TRBJ1-5,TRBV5-6,-,TGTGCCAGCAGCGCGGACAGGGGTAGTCAGCCCCAGCATTTT,CASSADRGSQPQHF
TRBD1,TRBJ2-7,TRBV7-9,-,TGTGCCAGCAGCCCGGGACAGGGGGGGTACGAGCAGTACTTC,CASSPGQGGYEQYF
-,TRBJ2-7,TRBV9,-,TGTGCCAGCAGTGATGCTGCGGGCTCCTACGAGCAGTACTTC,CASSDAAGSYEQYF
TRBD1,TRBJ2-1,TRBV7-9,-,TGTGCCAGCAGCCCAATATCGGGACAGAAATACAATGAGCAGTTCTTC,CASSPISGQKYNEQFF
-,TRBJ1-2,TRBV6-6,-,TGTGCCAGCATCAACCGGGACTCCGGTTCAGGCTATGGCTACACCTTC,CASINRDSGSGYGYTF
TRBD1,TRBJ2-7,TRBV5-1,-,TGCGCCAGCCGACCGGGACAGGGCTCCTACGAGCAGTACTTC,CASRPGQGSYEQYF
TRBD1,TRBJ1-5,TRBV10-3,-,TGTGCCATCAGTGAGTCAGGGGACAGGGGTAGTATTAGCAATCAGCCCCAGCATTTT,CAISESGDRGSISNQPQHF
TRBD1,TRBJ2-3,TRBV7-6,once,TGTGCCAGCAGCTACGGACAGGTTGATAGTACAGATACGCAGTATTTT,CASSYGQVDSTDTQYF
-,TRBJ2-7,TRBV7-2,-,TGTGCCAGCAGCTTAGCGGGGGCGACCTACGAGCAGTACTTC,CASSLAGATYEQYF
-,TRBJ1-2,TRBV6-1,-,TGTGCCAGCGTTTTGGAACAGGAGAATGGCTACACCTTC,CASVLEQENGYTF
-,TRBJ1-5,TRBV30,-,TGTGCCTGGAGTGTCCAGGGCGGTCAGCCCCAGCATTTT,CAWSVQGGQPQHF
-,TRBJ1-3,TRBV9,-,TGTGCCAGCGGGGGAGGGCGGGGAAACACCATATATTTT,CASGGGRGNTIYF
-,TRBJ1-2,TRBV27,-,TGTGCCAGCAGTTTATCGGACGCGGGATCGAGTCGTGGCTACACCTTC,CASSLSDAGSSRGYTF
TRBD1,TRBJ2-2,TRBV2,-,TGTGCCAGCAGGGAACAGGGGGCGGCCGGGGAGCTGTTTTTT,CASREQGAAGELFF
TRBD1,TRBJ1-5,TRBV4-1,medium-sized,TGCGCCAGCAGCCAAGATGGGGACAGCTATAGCAATCAGCCCCAGCATTTT,CASSQDGDSYSNQPQHF
-,TRBJ2-1,TRBV2,-,TGTGCCAGCAGTGAGAGGGGGTACTACAATGAGCAGTTCTTC,CASSERGYYNEQFF
TRBD1,TRBJ2-3,TRBV5-1,-,TGCGCCAGCAGACAGACAGGGGTGGGCACAGATACGCAGTATTTT,CASRQTGVGTDTQYF
TRBD2,TRBJ2-7,TRBV6-5,-,TGTGCCAGCGGAACTAGCGGGGGGACCTACGAGCAGTACTTC,CASGTSGGTYEQYF
TRBD1,TRBJ2-7,TRBV9,-,TGTGCCAGCAGCGTAGCTCCAGGGGGCGACTACGAGCAGTACTTC,CASSVAPGGDYEQYF
-,TRBJ2-7,TRBV11-2,-,TGTGCCAGCAGCTTATCGAGTAACTACGAGCAGTACTTC,CASSLSSNYEQYF
TRBD1,TRBJ1-4,TRBV30,-,TGTGCCTGGAGTTCCGGGACAGGGGGCTACAATGAAAAACTGTTTTTT,CAWSSGTGGYNEKLFF
TRBD2,TRBJ2-5,TRBV5-1,-,TGCGCCAGCAGCCTAGGGACTAGCCCCCGCGGGGAGACCCAGTACTTC,CASSLGTSPRGETQYF
-,TRBJ2-7,TRBV2,-,TGTGCCAGCAGTGAAGGGGCCGCCCTCTCCTACGAGCAGTACTTC,CASSEGAALSYEQYF
-,TRBJ2-3,TRBV5-1,-,TGCGCCAGCAGCTTGGAACTAGAAGATACGCAGTATTTT,CASSLELEDTQYF
TRBD1,TRBJ2-7,TRBV6-1,-,TGTGCCAGCACAAGACAGGGGATAGTCGAGCAGTACTTC,CASTRQGIVEQYF
-,TRBJ2-7,TRBV4-1,-,TGCGCCAGCAGCCAAACCGGGGTAGAAAGGCAGTACTTC,CASSQTGVERQYF
-,TRBJ2-5,TRBV30,-,TGTGCCTGGAGTCCCAGGTCTTCTGAGACCCAGTACTTC,CAWSPRSSETQYF
-,TRBJ2-5,TRBV15,-,TGTGCCACCAGCAGAGATCTAGCAGAAGAGACCCAGTACTTC,CATSRDLAEETQYF
-,TRBJ1-2,TRBV7-9,-,TGTGCCAGCAGCCCCATCTCAATCTCGGGTGGCTACACCTTC,CASSPISISGGYTF
TRBD1,TRBJ2-7,TRBV5-1,-,TGCGCCAGCAGCTCGGCAGGGGGCCGATACGAGCAGTACTTC,CASSSAGGRYEQYF
TRBD1,TRBJ1-6,TRBV18,-,TGTGCCAGCTCACCCGACAGGGGAAACTCACCCCTCCACTTT,CASSPDRGNSPLHF
TRBD1,TRBJ1-1,TRBV2,-,TGTGCCAGCAGTCGGACAGGCCGAGGAACTGAAGCTTTCTTT,CASSRTGRGTEAFF
TRBD1,TRBJ1-2,TRBV19,-,TGTGCCAGTACCCTGGCAGGGGGCTATGGCTACACCTTC,CASTLAGGYGYTF
-,TRBJ2-2,TRBV6-5,-,TGTGCCAGCAGTTACGATGGTAGCGGGGAGCTGTTTTTT,CASSYDGSGELFF
TRBD2,TRBJ2-5,TRBV5-1,-,TGCGCCAGCCTGCAAACTAGCGGGGGGCAAGAGACCCAGTACTTC,CASLQTSGGQETQYF
TRBD2,TRBJ2-7,TRBV27,once,TGTGCCAGCAGTTTATCGGGGACTAGCGGGAGTTACTACGAGCAGTACTTC,CASSLSGTSGSYYEQYF
TRBD1,TRBJ2-6,TRBV11-2,-,TGTGCCAGCAGCTTCGGACAGGGGAGAAACGTCCTGACTTTC,CASSFGQGRNVLTF
-,TRBJ2-1,TRBV2,-,TGTGCCGGGCACAATGAGCAGTTCTTC,CAGHNEQFF